These 30 T cell receptor beta chains came from one sample sequenced in a study of T-cell memory formation after mild COVID-19. TCRdb used MiXCR to reprocess the 5' RACE reads, holding one entry per CDR3 protein. The sample has about 210,000 distinct CDR3 sequences, around 30% seen once. Sample: PBMCs or a T cell subset sorted from them (not recorded which). These receptors all come from an adult woman who had mild COVID-19 (a few samples of this study predate the infection). Cell type and time point are not known.

The CDR3 loop reads CSARDLGAPEAFF. The CDR3, as DNA: TGCAGTGCTAGAGATCTAGGGGCGCCTGAAGCTTTCTTT. The genes are TRBV20-1 and TRBJ1-1, with D maybe TRBD1 (5 bases). The germline V and J ends were trimmed by 0 bases and 6 bases, with 11 bases remaining between them. The CDR3 has 13 residues. Germline lookup yields CDR1 DFQATT and CDR2 SNEGSKA (reference sequence).

The chain uses TRBV11-3 and TRBJ2-7, with 8 bases fitting TRBD2. There are 14 residues in the CDR3. V dropped 0 bases and J dropped 3; count of bases not matched to a gene: 1. Germline CDR1 reads SGHNT; CDR2 reads YENEEA. CDR3 in DNA: TGTGCCAGCAGCTTAGAAAGCGGGAGCTACGAGCAGTACTTC. The encoded protein is CASSLESGSYEQYF.

The J gene is TRBJ1-5, the V gene TRBV12-3 or TRBV12-4, with 7 bases identical to TRBD1. The CDR3 extends over 15 amino acids. V lost 2 bases to trimming and J lost 2 bases; unmatched junction nucleotides: 3. The CDR3: CASSLHRGGNQPQHF. For the CDR3, the DNA is TGTGCCAGCAGTTTACACAGGGGAGGCAATCAGCCCCAGCATTTT.

The V gene is TRBV10-3, the J gene TRBJ2-7; 8 nucleotides match TRBD1. Trimming took 3 bases from V and 2 from J; bases not matched to a gene: 6. The CDR3 sequence is 15 residues long. CDR1 and CDR2 from the germline V gene are ENHRY and SYGVKD. CDR3 protein: CAISDLTGETYEQYF. The CDR3 DNA reads as TGTGCCATCAGTGACTTGACAGGGGAAACCTACGAGCAGTACTTC.

In its sample, this clonotype was seen a few times. The chain links TRBV6-5 to TRBJ1-1; a weak D match, TRBD1 (6 bases). Trimming shortened V by 2 bases and J by 4 bases, and 11 bases separated the two germline ends. CDR1 is MNHEY and CDR2 is SVGAGI in the germline V gene. This CDR3 contains 14 residues. CDR3 residues: CASSYARGGTEAFF. Here the CDR3 DNA reads TGTGCCAGCAGTTACGCCAGGGGAGGCACTGAAGCTTTCTTT.

V is TRBV24-1 and J is TRBJ2-3, with D unclear. CDR3 length: 14 residues. V shed 4 bases and J shed 5 bases, with 12 bases lying between them. Germline lookup yields CDR1 KGHDR and CDR2 SFDVKD. The CDR3 DNA follows: TGTGCCACCAGTGACCTTTTCTCGGGAGATACGCAGTATTTT. It encodes CATSDLFSGDTQYF.

Regarding this clonotype: A junction end diverges from the germline sequence, so it may reflect a read error. CDR3 loop: CVSSPTGVPETQYF. The CDR3 DNA is TGTGTCAGCAGCCCCACGGGGGTCCCCGAGACCCAGTACTTC. The chain links TRBV7-9 to TRBJ2-5, with TRBD2 as a possible D gene (6 bases). This CDR3 is built from 14 residues. In germline, CDR1 is SEHNR, CDR2 FQNEAQ (reference sequence).

This clonotype occurred a few times. This chain joins TRBV9 and TRBJ2-1; the D is unclear. This CDR3 comprises 11 residues. V lost 0 bases and J 8 bases, leaving 3 bases between the germline ends. Germline V gene data show CDR1 as SGDLS and CDR2 as YYNGEE. The CDR3, as DNA: TGTGCCAGCAGCGTAGGGGATGAGCAGTTCTTC. Encoded protein: CASSVGDEQFF.

The chain has TRBV4-1 and TRBJ2-3; D gene uncertain. In germline, CDR1 is MGHRA, CDR2 YSYEKL. The V end lost 1 base, the J end lost 2 bases, and 7 bases lay between the germline ends. The CDR3 totals 14 residues. DNA of the CDR3: TGCGCCAGCAGCCAAGCCACAGTCACAGATACGCAGTATTTT. This sequence encodes CASSQATVTDTQYF.

The rearrangement uses TRBV7-9 and TRBJ2-3, with 7 bases fitting TRBD2. Germline CDR1 is SEHNR and CDR2 is FQNEAQ (reference sequence). With V trimmed by 3 bases and J by 4 bases, 7 bases remained unmatched. This CDR3 comprises 15 residues. The CDR3 protein is CASSFFTGGPDTQYF. As DNA, the CDR3 is TGTGCCAGCAGCTTCTTCACGGGAGGCCCAGATACGCAGTATTTT.

This clonotype was counted a single time. The chain links TRBV19 to TRBJ2-1, with D perhaps TRBD1 or TRBD2 (5 bases each). The germline CDR1 and CDR2 sequences are LNHDA and SQIVND (reference sequence). With 1 base removed from V and 9 bases from J, the gap between germline ends came to 7 bases. This CDR3 region has 12 residues. This CDR3 reads CASSIGGTEQFF. In nucleotides, the CDR3 is TGTGCCAGTAGTATAGGTGGGACTGAGCAGTTCTTC.

This clonotype has just a few counts. The chain joins TRBV5-6 to TRBJ1-2, with 9 bases that match TRBD1. The CDR3 is made up of 15 amino acids. Trimming at V came to 0 bases and at J to 2 bases, leaving 2 bases not matched to a gene. Looked up from germline, CDR1 is SGHDT and CDR2 is YYEEEE. This CDR3 reads CASSLGDRVNYGYTF. The CDR3 DNA reads as TGTGCCAGCAGCTTGGGGGACAGGGTCAACTATGGCTACACCTTC.

V gene TRBV20-1 combines with J gene TRBJ2-5; D gene unclear. V was cut by 7 bases and J by 1 base, with 10 bases left in between. Germline assignment: CDR1 DFQATT and CDR2 SNEGSKA (reference sequence). The CDR3 spans 12 residues. CDR3 sequence reads: CSGETSQETQYF. Written as DNA, the CDR3 is TGCAGTGGTGAGACCTCCCAAGAGACCCAGTACTTC.

The chain recombines TRBV4-2 with TRBJ2-7, with a possible D match to TRBD2 (5 bases). In germline, CDR1 is LGHNA, CDR2 YNFKEQ. This CDR3 has 13 amino acids. V lost 4 bases and J lost 2, with 9 bases in between. CDR3 DNA sequence: TGTGCCAGCAGCCGGGCGGGCCCCTACGAGCAGTACTTC. Translated, it gives CASSRAGPYEQYF.

This clonotype has a handful of counts. The chain carries TRBV12-3 or TRBV12-4 and TRBJ1-1; TRBD1 is a possible D gene (5 bases). The CDR3 is made up of 14 amino acids. V was cut by 6 bases and J by 1 base, with 12 bases left in between. CDR3 sequence reads: CASSTGTRNTEAFF. As DNA, the CDR3 is TGTGCCAGCAGCACCGGGACGAGGAACACTGAAGCTTTCTTT.

The chain carries TRBV5-1 and TRBJ2-3; 10 bases fit TRBD1. The CDR3 contains 16 residues. Germline assignment: CDR1 SGHRS and CDR2 YFSETQ. V gave up 5 bases and J gave up 1 base; unmatched junction bases: 7. CDR3: CASSRDRGGGTDTQYF. DNA for the CDR3: TGCGCCAGCAGTCGGGACAGGGGAGGTGGCACAGATACGCAGTATTTT. The full variable domain, its missing parts supplied by reference TRBV5-1 and TRBJ2-3, is KAGVTQTPRYLIKTRGQQVTLSCSPISGHRSVSWYQQTPGQGLQFLFEYFSETQRNKGNFPGRFSGRQFSNSRSEMNVSTLELGDSALYLCASSRDRGGGTDTQYFGPGTRLTVL.

The chain has TRBV19 and TRBJ2-3, with TRBD1 identical over 12 bases. J gave up 3 bases and V 5 bases, and 6 bases lay outside the gene matches. From germline, CDR1 is LNHDA and CDR2 SQIVND (reference sequence). The CDR3 runs 16 residues. CDR3 bases: TGTGCCAGTAGTCTCCGGGACAGGGGGCAAACAGATACGCAGTATTTT. Residues: CASSLRDRGQTDTQYF.

This clonotype turned up a few times. This chain links TRBV15 with TRBJ1-2; D gene ambiguous. The germline V and J ends were trimmed by 0 bases and 8 bases, with 16 bases remaining between them. The CDR3 length is 15 residues. CDR1 is LNHNV, CDR2 YYDKDF, per germline (reference sequence). The DNA for the CDR3 is TGTGCCACCAGCAGAGATAGGTCGGCAGGTGGAGGCTACACCTTC. Amino acids: CATSRDRSAGGGYTF.

The chain couples TRBV29-1 to TRBJ2-5; either TRBD1 or TRBD2 may supply D (5 bases each). Deletions cut 7 bases from V and 1 base from J, with 10 bases between. Germline values: CDR1 SQVTM, CDR2 ANQGSEA. The CDR3 is 12 amino acids. Written as DNA, the CDR3 is TGCAGCGCTGGGACGGCCCAAGAGACCCAGTACTTC. Its protein is CSAGTAQETQYF.

The chain carries TRBV10-3 and TRBJ2-3, with no clear D. Germline V gene data show CDR1 as ENHRY and CDR2 as SYGVKD. Trimming pared 4 bases from V and 4 bases from J, leaving 9 bases between. There are 13 residues in the CDR3. CDR3 nucleotide sequence: TGTGCCATCAGTGCGCCCCTGGCAGATACGCAGTATTTT. Translating it yields CAISAPLADTQYF.

There are a few counts of this clonotype. This sequence joins TRBV6-5 and TRBJ1-1; no reliable D call. CDR1 is MNHEY, CDR2 SVGAGI, per germline. There are 15 residues in the CDR3. The V and J ends lost 1 base and 0 bases respectively, with 9 bases between them. CDR3 bases: TGTGCCAGCAGTTACTTCGGCCAGGTGAACACTGAAGCTTTCTTT. Amino acids: CASSYFGQVNTEAFF.

This clonotype was observed a handful of times. The rearrangement uses TRBV20-1 and TRBJ2-1; D uncertain. In germline, CDR1 is DFQATT, CDR2 SNEGSKA (reference sequence). There are 14 residues in the CDR3. Trimming took off 6 bases at V and 0 bases at J, with 12 bases between the two ends. CDR3 residues: CSAPVLPSYNEQFF. CDR3 coding DNA: TGCAGTGCCCCGGTCCTCCCCTCCTACAATGAGCAGTTCTTC.

A single count supports this clonotype. CDR3 nucleotide sequence: TGTGCCAGCAGCCCTGGGTCATACAGCAACTATGGCTACACCTTC. Translation: CASSPGSYSNYGYTF. The V and J genes are TRBV5-5 and TRBJ1-2; D is unresolved. Germline loops: CDR1 SGHKS, CDR2 YYEKEE (reference sequence). The V end lost 4 bases, the J end lost 2 bases, and 15 bases lay between the germline ends. The CDR3 contains 15 residues.

The chain combines TRBV29-1 with TRBJ1-1; the D gene is possibly TRBD1 (6 bases). Trimming took off 7 bases at V and 4 bases at J, with 22 bases between the two ends. The CDR3 has 15 amino acids. Germline V gene lookup returns CDR1 SQVTM and CDR2 ANQGSEA. CDR3 nucleotides: TGCAGCGCTCACAGAGGGGGGGGTGTCGGCACTGAAGCTTTCTTT. Amino acid sequence: CSAHRGGGVGTEAFF.

This chain uses TRBV7-9 with TRBJ2-7; 8 bases agree with TRBD1. The CDR3 contains 15 residues. The V gene end was trimmed by 5 bases and the J gene end by 1 base; junction bases not matched to a gene: 7. From germline, CDR1 is SEHNR and CDR2 FQNEAQ (reference sequence). The chain's CDR3 is CASSQETGASYEQYF. CDR3 bases: TGTGCCAGCAGCCAAGAGACAGGGGCATCCTACGAGCAGTACTTC.

The chain joins TRBV5-1 to TRBJ1-2; weak D call: TRBD1 (6 bases). Trimming stripped 2 bases from V and 6 bases from J, with 14 bases between. This CDR3 has 14 residues. Germline CDR1 is SGHRS and CDR2 is YFSETQ. The DNA of the CDR3 is TGCGCCAGCAGCTTCCGGACAGTTTGGGATGGCTACACCTTC. It codes for CASSFRTVWDGYTF. Full variable domain (remainder filled in from reference TRBV5-1 and TRBJ1-2): KAGVTQTPRYLIKTRGQQVTLSCSPISGHRSVSWYQQTPGQGLQFLFEYFSETQRNKGNFPGRFSGRQFSNSRSEMNVSTLELGDSALYLCASSFRTVWDGYTFGSGTRLTVV.

The chain has TRBV5-6 and TRBJ2-7; the match to TRBD1 covers 10 bases. CDR1 is SGHDT and CDR2 is YYEEEE in the germline V gene. The ends lost 5 bases at V and 2 bases at J; junction bases unmatched: 1. The CDR3 has 13 residues. The CDR3 DNA reads TGTGCCAGCAGAGGGACAGGGGCCTACGAGCAGTACTTC. Translated, it gives CASRGTGAYEQYF.

The chain combines TRBV4-1 with TRBJ2-1; 9 bases match TRBD2. Trimming cost V 3 bases and J 6 bases; bases outside gene matches: 9. CDR1 and CDR2 (germline): MGHRA, YSYEKL. The CDR3 consists of 16 residues. CDR3 amino acids: CASSHQEAGGVNEQFF. CDR3 DNA: TGCGCCAGCAGCCACCAAGAAGCGGGGGGCGTCAATGAGCAGTTCTTC.

This clonotype was seen more than once but under ten times. The J gene is TRBJ2-5, the V gene TRBV24-1; D not resolved. Germline CDR1 KGHDR, CDR2 SFDVKD. The CDR3 length is 18 residues. Trimming shortened V by 2 bases and J by 4 bases, and 22 bases separated the two germline ends. This CDR3 reads CATSDSGSPLRKGETQYF. CDR3 DNA: TGTGCCACCAGTGATTCAGGTAGTCCTCTCAGAAAGGGAGAGACCCAGTACTTC.

The CDR3 nucleotides are TGTGCCAGCAGCCATCGAGGCGGGATCTACAATGAGCAGTTCTTC. This sequence encodes CASSHRGGIYNEQFF. V usage is TRBV7-9 and J usage is TRBJ2-1; D perhaps matches TRBD2 (6 bases). Trimming removed 5 bases from V and 3 bases from J, with 14 bases in between. CDR3 length: 15 amino acids. CDR1 and CDR2 (germline): SEHNR, FQNEAQ (reference sequence).